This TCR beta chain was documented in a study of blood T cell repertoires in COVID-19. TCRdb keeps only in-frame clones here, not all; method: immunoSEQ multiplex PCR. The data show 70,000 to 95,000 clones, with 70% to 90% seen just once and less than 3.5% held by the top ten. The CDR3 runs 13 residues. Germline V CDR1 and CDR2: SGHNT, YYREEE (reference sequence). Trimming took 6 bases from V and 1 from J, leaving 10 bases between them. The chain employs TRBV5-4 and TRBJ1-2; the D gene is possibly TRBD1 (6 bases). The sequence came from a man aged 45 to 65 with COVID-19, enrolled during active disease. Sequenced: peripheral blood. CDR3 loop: CASTGVGNYGYTF. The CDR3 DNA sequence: TGTGCCAGCACAGGGGTTGGTAACTATGGCTACACCTTC.